The following is a T cell receptor beta chain sequence with its context. Its antigen is undetermined. The data belong to a study of post-analysis software for immune sequencing data. Overall study results and limits: Five TRBV segments (TRBV5-6, TRBV5-1 and TRBV20-1 among them) occurred more frequently in patients than in controls.

Tagging with unique molecular identifiers was a feature of the TCR beta cDNA libraries. TCRdb itself ran the PCR reads through MiXCR, one entry per CDR3 protein. The sample lists roughly 200,000 distinct CDR3 sequences; around 29% were seen once. With 3 bases removed from V and 10 bases from J, the gap between germline ends came to 12 bases. The CDR3 spans 12 residues. Germline V lookup: CDR1 KGHSH, CDR2 LQKENI. J is TRBJ1-1 and V is TRBV18; TRBD1 might be the D (5 bases). This receptor was identified in a girl aged 2-17 years with multiple sclerosis. The sequenced sample consisted of blood. In nucleotides, the CDR3 is TGTGCCAGCTCACCGGGGGACGGCGCAGCTTTCTTT. Amino acid sequence: CASSPGDGAAFF. The complete variable domain, with remaining parts taken from reference TRBV18 and TRBJ1-1, reads NAGVMQNPRHLVRRRGQEARLRCSPMKGHSHVYWYRQLPEEGLKFMVYLQKENIIDESGMPKERFSAEFPKEGPSILRIQQVVRGDSAAYFCASSPGDGAAFFGQGTRLTVV.